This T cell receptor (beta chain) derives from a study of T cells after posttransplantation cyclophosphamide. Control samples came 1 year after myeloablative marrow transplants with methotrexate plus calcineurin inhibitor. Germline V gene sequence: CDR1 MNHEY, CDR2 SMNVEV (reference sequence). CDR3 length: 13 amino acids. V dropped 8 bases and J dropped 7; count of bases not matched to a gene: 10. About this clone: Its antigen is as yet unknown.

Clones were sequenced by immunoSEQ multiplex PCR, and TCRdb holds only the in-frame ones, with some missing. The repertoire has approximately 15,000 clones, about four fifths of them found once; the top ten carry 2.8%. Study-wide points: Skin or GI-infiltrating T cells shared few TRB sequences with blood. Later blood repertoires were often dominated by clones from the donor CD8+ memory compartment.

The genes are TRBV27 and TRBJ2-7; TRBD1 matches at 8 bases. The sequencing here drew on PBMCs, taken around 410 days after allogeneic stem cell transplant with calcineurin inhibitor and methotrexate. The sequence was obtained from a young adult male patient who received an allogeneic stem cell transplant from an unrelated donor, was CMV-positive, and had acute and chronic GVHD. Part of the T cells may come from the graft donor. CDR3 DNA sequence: TGTGCCAGCCGAGCAGGGGGCGCGAGGGAGCAGTACTTC. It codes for CASRAGGAREQYF.